These 25 T cell receptor beta chains were sequenced from one sample in a study of blood T cell repertoires in COVID-19. Some clones are missing from TCRdb's copy, which holds only in-frame ones; the method was immunoSEQ multiplex PCR. The sample holds 52,000 or so clones, about nine tenths seen once. The sample consisted of peripheral blood. Every receptor here comes from a man in his sixties with active COVID-19.

V usage is TRBV6-5 and J usage is TRBJ2-3; D might be TRBD2 (5 bases). Germline V lookup: CDR1 MNHEY, CDR2 SVGAGI. Trimming took 7 bases from V and 4 from J, leaving 18 bases between them. This CDR3 comprises 15 residues. DNA of the CDR3: TGTGCCAGCAACCCGAGGAGGAATTGGGCAGATACGCAGTATTTT. This gives the protein CASNPRRNWADTQYF.

V and J are TRBV27 and TRBJ2-7; 7 nucleotides agree with TRBD2. Germline V gene sequence: CDR1 MNHEY, CDR2 SMNVEV (reference sequence). The CDR3 sequence is 11 residues long. Trimming removed 8 bases from V and 6 bases from J; junction bases left unmatched: 4. CDR3 sequence reads: CASAGAIEQYF. Written as DNA, the CDR3 is TGTGCCAGCGCGGGAGCCATCGAGCAGTACTTC.

The chain uses TRBV15 and TRBJ2-4; TRBD2 matches at 9 bases. With 1 base clipped from V and 3 bases from J, the junction kept 7 bases outside the gene matches. The CDR3 is 17 amino acids. Per the germline V gene, CDR1 is LNHNV and CDR2 is YYDKDF (reference sequence). The CDR3 region has the DNA TGTGCCACCAGCAGAGGGGCGGGAGGGCCTGGCAAAAACATTCAGTACTTC. This encodes CATSRGAGGPGKNIQYF.

Worth noting for this clone: One end of the junction is discordant with germline, which a read error may explain. The chain is built from TRBV18 and TRBJ2-5; D gene unclear. CDR1 and CDR2 from the germline V gene are KGHSH and LQKENI. The CDR3 length is 15 residues. The CDR3 spells CASSPPIAVKETQYF. Written as DNA, the CDR3 is TGTGCCAGCTCGCCACCGATCGCAGTGAAAGAGACCCAGTACTTC.

This rearrangement joins TRBV6-6 to TRBJ1-2; maybe TRBD1 (6 bases). Trimming took 6 bases from V and 5 from J, leaving 22 bases between them. In germline, CDR1 is MNHNY, CDR2 SVGAGI (reference sequence). CDR3 length: 16 amino acids. The CDR3 sequence: CASSLRTDLSFYGYTF. The CDR3 DNA follows: TGTGCCAGCAGCCTACGGACAGACTTATCGTTTTATGGCTACACCTTC.

The chain combines TRBV28 with TRBJ1-2; the D is unclear. The CDR3 consists of 14 residues. Germline loops: CDR1 MDHEN, CDR2 SYDVKM. V lost 1 base, J lost 4 bases, and 10 bases lay in between. The CDR3 nucleotides are TGTGCCAGCAGTTTATATGCGGGGTCCTATGGCTACACCTTC. It codes for CASSLYAGSYGYTF.

This sequence joins TRBV6-5 and TRBJ2-3; D may be TRBD2 (6 bases). The germline V gene has CDR1 MNHEY and CDR2 SVGAGI. The CDR3 spans 11 residues. V lost 8 bases and J 10 bases, leaving 13 bases between the germline ends. The CDR3 DNA reads TGTGCCAGCTCCGTCGGGGAGGCGCAGTATTTT. It specifies CASSVGEAQYF.

The CDR3 spells CASSPRDGTGELFF. CDR3 DNA sequence: TGTGCCAGCAGCCCGCGGGACGGCACCGGGGAGCTGTTTTTT. The genes are TRBV11-3 and TRBJ2-2; TRBD2 is a possible D gene (6 bases). From germline, CDR1 is SGHNT and CDR2 YENEEA. The CDR3 is made up of 14 amino acids. Trimming stripped 5 bases from V and 4 bases from J, with 11 bases between.

This clone was counted once. The chain employs TRBV7-9 and TRBJ2-3; TRBD2 matches at 9 bases. J gave up 2 bases and V 1 base, and 4 bases lay outside the gene matches. CDR1 and CDR2 from the germline V gene are SEHNR and FQNEAQ (reference sequence). This CDR3 has 16 residues. CDR3 nucleotides: TGTGCCAGCAGCTTAGGAGCGGGAGGCTACACAGATACGCAGTATTTT. Encoded protein: CASSLGAGGYTDTQYF.

The gene calls are TRBV19 and TRBJ2-1; 7 bases are shared with TRBD2. Germline V gene sequence: CDR1 LNHDA, CDR2 SQIVND (reference sequence). The length of the CDR3 is 15 residues. J lost 4 bases, V lost 1 base, and 4 bases had no gene match. Here the CDR3 DNA reads TGTGCCAGTAGTATAGGAGGGGAGGGGTACAATGAGCAGTTCTTC. Protein sequence: CASSIGGEGYNEQFF.

The sample holds one count of this clone. The V call is TRBV9, the J call TRBJ2-1; 11 positions agree with TRBD2. V dropped 0 bases and J dropped 4; count of bases not matched to a gene: 6. CDR1 and CDR2 from the germline V gene are SGDLS and YYNGEE. The CDR3 has 17 amino acids. The DNA of the CDR3 is TGTGCCAGCAGCGTAGTGGCCCTAGCGGGAGGTTACAATGAGCAGTTCTTC. Encoded protein: CASSVVALAGGYNEQFF.

The chain joins TRBV5-6 to TRBJ1-5, with 8 bases fitting TRBD1. Unmatched junction bases numbered 1, after V lost 4 bases and J lost 1 base. CDR1 and CDR2 from the germline V gene are SGHDT and YYEEEE. This CDR3 contains 14 residues. This chain's CDR3 is CASSRTGSNQPQHF. The CDR3, as DNA: TGTGCCAGCAGCCGGACAGGGAGCAATCAGCCCCAGCATTTT.

Points on this clone: The junction departs from germline at one end; a sequencing error may be responsible. The chain uses TRBV9 and TRBJ1-6, with a tentative D call TRBD1 (6 bases). The CDR3 consists of 13 residues. Germline V gene sequence: CDR1 SGDLS, CDR2 YYNGEE. CDR3 residues: CTSSATGNSPLHF. Here the CDR3 DNA reads TGTACCAGCAGCGCCACAGGGAATTCACCCCTCCACTTT.

The chain has TRBV12-5 and TRBJ2-3, with unresolved D. Trimming pared 6 bases from V and 3 bases from J, leaving 25 bases between. Germline CDR1 is LGHNT and CDR2 is FRNRAP. The CDR3 consists of 18 residues. The CDR3 protein is CASGWSLFDVRFTDTQYF. The CDR3 nucleotides are TGTGCTAGTGGGTGGTCACTCTTCGATGTCCGTTTTACAGATACGCAGTATTTT.

The rearrangement joins TRBV13 to TRBJ2-5; D might be TRBD2 (6 bases). Germline V gene sequence: CDR1 PRHDT, CDR2 FYEKMQ (reference sequence). The CDR3 has 14 amino acids. V dropped 5 bases and J dropped 5 bases, with 15 bases sitting between them. Here the CDR3 DNA reads TGTGCCAGCAGCCCGGGGGACCGCGGGGAGACCCAGTACTTC. Encoded protein: CASSPGDRGETQYF.

This clone occurred a few times. The chain recombines TRBV3-1 (or the pseudogene TRBV3-2) with TRBJ1-6, with D perhaps matching TRBD1 (6 bases). This CDR3 comprises 13 residues. Germline-derived CDR1 and CDR2 are LGHDT and YNNKEL (reference sequence). Between the trimmed V and J ends, which lost 0 bases and 14 bases, there was a span of 11 bases. CDR3 DNA sequence: TGTGCCAGCAGCCAAGATTGGCAGGGGACCCTCCACTTT. Translating it yields CASSQDWQGTLHF.

The chain combines TRBV19 with TRBJ1-1, with 7 bases identical to TRBD1. The CDR3 contains 15 residues. After removal of 0 bases from V and 0 bases from J, the junction contained 1 base not matched to a gene. Germline values: CDR1 LNHDA, CDR2 SQIVND (reference sequence). The CDR3 coding sequence is TGTGCCAGTAGTATAGAGGGACAGATGAACACTGAAGCTTTCTTT. Translated, it gives CASSIEGQMNTEAFF.

The chain employs TRBV19 and TRBJ1-6; 7 bases fit TRBD1. The CDR3 runs to 15 residues. The trim removed 4 bases at V and 6 bases at J, leaving 6 bases unmatched. The germline V gene has CDR1 LNHDA and CDR2 SQIVND (reference sequence). The CDR3 reads CASSTRTGFNSPLHF. The CDR3 DNA reads as TGTGCCAGTAGTACCCGGACAGGCTTTAATTCACCCCTCCACTTT. Based on the CDR3 plus reference TRBV19 and TRBJ1-6, the full variable domain is DGGITQSPKYLFRKEGQNVTLSCEQNLNHDAMYWYRQDPGQGLRLIYYSQIVNDFQKGDIAEGYSVSREKKESFPLTVTSAQKNPTAFYLCASSTRTGFNSPLHFGNGTRLTVT.

This clone was picked up a small number of times. This chain links TRBV5-3 with TRBJ2-7; 8 nucleotides align to TRBD1. TRBV5-3 is an ORF; its function is uncertain. CDR3 length: 17 amino acids. V gave up 0 bases and J gave up 4 bases; unmatched junction bases: 12. CDR3 loop: CARSLAPIPRGPYEQYF. The CDR3 bases are TGTGCCAGAAGCTTGGCCCCTATTCCCAGGGGGCCGTACGAGCAGTACTTC.

The chain employs TRBV6-1 and TRBJ2-5, with TRBD2 identical over 7 bases. CDR3 length: 17 residues. CDR1 and CDR2 (germline): MNHNS, SASEGT. The junction had 11 bases not matched to a gene; V was cut back by 2 bases and J by 2 bases. For the CDR3, the DNA is TGTGCCAGCAGTGAACTTCGGGGGAGGGCGTCTCAAGAGACCCAGTACTTC. Encoded protein: CASSELRGRASQETQYF.

This clone was recorded once. The chain links TRBV9 to TRBJ2-1; D is ambiguous. Germline V gives CDR1 SGDLS, CDR2 YYNGEE. V was clipped by 4 bases and J by 7 bases, with 21 bases between them. The CDR3 length is 16 residues. CDR3 sequence: CASSPPRIAGSNEQFF. The CDR3 DNA follows: TGTGCCAGCAGCCCCCCAAGGATAGCTGGCAGTAATGAGCAGTTCTTC.

The chain couples TRBV7-6 to TRBJ1-5; perhaps TRBD1 as D (5 bases). The CDR3 contains 15 residues. Trimming stripped 2 bases from V and 3 bases from J, with 11 bases between. Germline V CDR1 and CDR2: SGHVS, FNYEAQ. In nucleotides, the CDR3 is TGTGCCAGCAGCTTAACCGACAGCTTCAATCAGCCCCAGCATTTT. Translating it yields CASSLTDSFNQPQHF.

Here the CDR3 reads CASSLGPASANYEQYF. CDR3 bases: TGTGCCAGCAGCTTAGGACCTGCTAGCGCAAACTACGAGCAGTACTTC. The chain combines TRBV7-3 with TRBJ2-7; D is perhaps TRBD2 (6 bases). This CDR3 spans 16 amino acids. The ends were cut back, 2 bases at V and 3 bases at J, with 17 bases in the middle. Germline values: CDR1 SGHTA, CDR2 FQGTGA.

The genes are TRBV4-2 and TRBJ2-7; 8 nucleotides line up with TRBD2. The CDR3 contains 15 residues. Trimming took 0 bases from V and 3 from J; bases not matched to a gene: 4. CDR1 LGHNA and CDR2 YNFKEQ come from the germline V gene. The CDR3 DNA sequence: TGTGCCAGCAGCCAAGAAAGCGGGAGCTTCTACGAGCAGTACTTC. It yields the protein CASSQESGSFYEQYF.

The chain combines TRBV5-1 with TRBJ2-3; 7 positions agree with TRBD2. Looked up from germline, CDR1 is SGHRS and CDR2 is YFSETQ. The CDR3 length is 15 residues. V was pared by 7 bases and J by 2 bases, with 10 bases of the junction left unmatched. CDR3 amino acids: CASDPAAGNTDTQYF. CDR3 coding DNA: TGCGCCAGCGACCCGGCAGCGGGGAACACAGATACGCAGTATTTT.